A selection of T cell receptor beta chains follows, all from one sample in a study of shared clonotypes between healthy human individuals. The protocol was immunoSEQ multiplex PCR, while the TCRdb copy is restricted to in-frame clones and leaves out a portion. The repertoire holds about 1.1 million clones, with approximately 80% as singletons. Sequencing was done on a sample of memory CD4+ T cells from PBMCs. Source of these receptors: a man between 18 and 35 years old in good health. Some clones in this sample may be carry-over from other donors' samples. Both conserved end residues are part of each CDR3. The order of the fields is CDR3 length, clone size, J gene, V gene, D gene, CDR3 DNA, CDR3 protein. The D gene is left open where the match is weak. Size tells how often a clone was seen (once, few, many) or the class of an expanded clone, and some rows leave it out.

14 | once | TRBJ1-4 | TRBV18 | TRBD1 | TGTGCCAGCTCAGCCGGGACAGGGAACGAAAAACTGTTTTTT | CASSAGTGNEKLFF
13 | - | TRBJ2-7 | TRBV5-4 | TRBD1 | TGTGCCAGCAGCTACGGACAGGGTTACGAGCAGTACTTC | CASSYGQGYEQYF
13 | once | TRBJ1-1 | TRBV11-2 | TRBD1 | TGTGCCAGCAGCCCAGGACAGGCCACTGAAGCTTTCTTT | CASSPGQATEAFF
13 | - | TRBJ1-1 | TRBV7-9 | TRBD1 | TGTGCCAGCAGCTTAGGCGGGACAGGGCGCGCTTTCTTT | CASSLGGTGRAFF
15 | once | TRBJ1-1 | TRBV27 | TRBD1 | TGTGCCAGCAGTTTCGACAGGGGGTGGCACACTGAAGCTTTCTTT | CASSFDRGWHTEAFF
12 | - | TRBJ2-1 | TRBV29-1 | - | TGCAGCGTCGCTCAGGGGGGGAATGAGCAGTTCTTC | CSVAQGGNEQFF
16 | many | TRBJ2-1 | TRBV5-1 | - | TGCGCCAGCAGCTTGGAAGCTAACCTCGGTTACAATGAGCAGTTCTTC | CASSLEANLGYNEQFF
14 | - | TRBJ1-3 | TRBV2 | - | TGTGCCAGCAGTGATCGGGCAGGGCGCAACACCATATATTTT | CASSDRAGRNTIYF
14 | - | TRBJ2-7 | TRBV18 | - | TGTGCCAGCTCACCGGGACAAAGAGTCTACGAGCAGTACTTC | CASSPGQRVYEQYF
13 | few | TRBJ1-1 | TRBV6-6 | - | TGTGCCAGCAGCACGGGGGGCTGGACTGAAGCTTTCTTT | CASSTGGWTEAFF
13 | once | TRBJ1-3 | TRBV5-5 | - | TGTGCCAGCAGCCCCGTGAATGGAAACACCATATATTTT | CASSPVNGNTIYF
14 | - | TRBJ2-1 | TRBV9 | TRBD2 | TGTGCCAGCAGCTCTACCGGGACTAGCGATGAGCAGTTCTTC | CASSSTGTSDEQFF
13 | - | TRBJ2-1 | TRBV6-1 | - | TGTGCCAGCAGCCAACTAGTTCCGCCTGAGCAGTTCTTC | CASSQLVPPEQFF
13 | few | TRBJ1-1 | TRBV30 | - | TGTGCCTGGAGTCGCCTTGAGAACACTGAAGCTTTCTTT | CAWSRLENTEAFF
14 | - | TRBJ2-7 | TRBV28 | - | TGTGCCAGCAGTATCCCGGGACAAAACTACGAGCAGTACTTC | CASSIPGQNYEQYF
14 | - | TRBJ2-7 | TRBV6-1 | - | TGTGCCAGCAGTCTAGGGGCTAACTCGGAGGAGCAGTACTTC | CASSLGANSEEQYF
16 | - | TRBJ2-1 | TRBV13 | TRBD1 | TGTGCCAGCAGCTCCGGTCCCGGGACAGGATACAATGAGCAGTTCTTC | CASSSGPGTGYNEQFF
14 | few | TRBJ2-7 | TRBV27 | - | TGTGCCAGCAGTCCCGAGGCCGGCTCCTACGAGCAGTACTTC | CASSPEAGSYEQYF
16 | - | TRBJ2-4 | TRBV28 | - | TGTGCCAGCAGCCCCGTTGCCAGGACTAAGGCGGGCATTCAGTACTTC | CASSPVARTKAGIQYF
16 | - | TRBJ1-5 | TRBV6-6 | - | TGTGCCAGCAGCCAAAGGGGGGGACCGGACAATCAGCCCCAGCATTTT | CASSQRGGPDNQPQHF
15 | - | TRBJ2-3 | TRBV29-1 | TRBD2 | TGCAGCGTTGATGCGCTAGCGGGAGTTGCAGATACGCAGTATTTT | CSVDALAGVADTQYF
13 | - | TRBJ1-4 | TRBV30 | - | TGTGCCTGGAGTGTAGGGGTTGGTGAAAAACTGTTTTTT | CAWSVGVGEKLFF
15 | - | TRBJ2-5 | TRBV5-6 | TRBD2 | TGTGCCAGCAGCCGGGGGGGACCAGGAGGCGAGACCCAGTACTTC | CASSRGGPGGETQYF
12 | - | TRBJ2-3 | TRBV5-6 | - | TGTGCCAGCAGCCGAGTGGTAGATACGCAGTATTTT | CASSRVVDTQYF
14 | - | TRBJ2-4 | TRBV28 | - | TGTGCCAGCAGTTTAAGGTGGGCCAAAAACATTCAGTACTTC | CASSLRWAKNIQYF
14 | few | TRBJ2-7 | TRBV6-1 | TRBD2 | TGTGCCAGCACCGAAGGACTAGAATTCTACGAGCAGTACTTC | CASTEGLEFYEQYF
17 | - | TRBJ2-5 | TRBV7-3 | TRBD2 | TGTGCCAGCCCCGGGAGCGGGAGGGCCAAGCCGAACGAGACCCAGTACTTC | CASPGSGRAKPNETQYF
16 | - | TRBJ2-3 | TRBV4-1 | - | TGCGCCAGCAGCCAAGATCTGCGGGTGGGCACAGATACGCAGTATTTT | CASSQDLRVGTDTQYF
12 | - | TRBJ2-2 | TRBV6-4 | - | TGTGCCAGCAGCGAAGCGGGCGGGGAGCTGTTTTTT | CASSEAGGELFF
13 | - | TRBJ2-5 | TRBV5-1 | - | TGCGCCAGCAGCCGCGACGGGTTGGAGACCCAGTACTTC | CASSRDGLETQYF
12 | - | TRBJ1-3 | TRBV11-2 | - | TGTGCCAGCAGCTTCCCTCTGGGCACCATATATTTT | CASSFPLGTIYF
13 | - | TRBJ2-5 | TRBV7-9 | - | TGTGCCAGCAGCTTAGGGACCGGAGAGACCCAGTACTTC | CASSLGTGETQYF
14 | - | TRBJ1-2 | TRBV5-1 | - | TGCGCCAGCAGCCTGACGACAGGCAGCTATGGCTACACCTTC | CASSLTTGSYGYTF
13 | - | TRBJ2-3 | TRBV6-5 | TRBD2 | TGTGCCAGCAGTCCCCCGGGGGGGGGAACGCAGTATTTT | CASSPPGGGTQYF
16 | - | TRBJ2-1 | TRBV5-6 | TRBD2 | TGTGCCAGCAGCTTGGGGGAAGGCGGGAGGGCCAATGAGCAGTTCTTC | CASSLGEGGRANEQFF
16 | - | TRBJ2-5 | TRBV11-2 | TRBD1 | TGTGCCAGCAGCCTCGGGACAGGGGTCTACCAAGAGACCCAGTACTTC | CASSLGTGVYQETQYF
15 | once | TRBJ1-4 | TRBV9 | - | TGTGCCAGCAGCGGTAGCGGGGGAGGTAATGAAAAACTGTTTTTT | CASSGSGGGNEKLFF
15 | - | TRBJ2-3 | TRBV9 | - | TGTGCCAGCAGCGGTATGGTTTCAGGGGCAGATACGCAGTATTTT | CASSGMVSGADTQYF
13 | - | TRBJ2-1 | TRBV29-1 | - | TGCAGCGTTGACCGCCAGGGGCTAACGAGTAGGGTCTTC | CSVDRQGLTSRVF
15 | - | TRBJ2-3 | TRBV10-3 | - | TGTGCCATCAGTGAGACCAGCGGGCGCACAGATACGCAGTATTTT | CAISETSGRTDTQYF
14 | - | TRBJ1-5 | TRBV10-3 | TRBD1 | TGTGCCATCAGTGCAGGACAGGGGGCCAGTTCCCAGCATTTT | CAISAGQGASSQHF
10 | - | TRBJ2-7 | TRBV27 | - | TGTGCCACGCAGAACTACGAGCAGTACTTC | CATQNYEQYF
12 | few | TRBJ1-4 | TRBV5-3 | - | TGTGCCAGAAGCTTGGGAGAGGGAAAACTGTTTTTT | CARSLGEGKLFF
15 | - | TRBJ2-3 | TRBV6-6 | TRBD1 | TGTGCCAGCAGTTACGGGACAGGAGGGCCAGATACGCAGTATTTT | CASSYGTGGPDTQYF
14 | - | TRBJ1-3 | TRBV15 | - | TGTGCCACCAGCAGGAACCGGGCAGGAAACACCATATATTTT | CATSRNRAGNTIYF
12 | many | TRBJ2-3 | TRBV6-6 | - | TGTGCCAGCAGTTTTGGAGCCGCTACGCAGTATTTT | CASSFGAATQYF
17 | - | TRBJ2-1 | TRBV4-2 | TRBD2 | TGTGCCAGCAGCCAAGATTTGGTGGGAGGGGCCTACAATGAGCAGTTCTTC | CASSQDLVGGAYNEQFF
13 | - | TRBJ1-4 | TRBV7-2 | - | TGTGCCAGCAGTTCCGAGGTGGGGGGAAAACTGTTTTTT | CASSSEVGGKLFF
13 | - | TRBJ1-5 | TRBV6-1 | TRBD1 | TGTGCCAGCAGGACAGGGTTTCGGCAGCCCCAGCATTTT | CASRTGFRQPQHF
15 | few | TRBJ2-7 | TRBV5-6 | - | TGTGCCAGCAGCTTCCTACCGGACAGTGCCTACGAGCAGTACTTC | CASSFLPDSAYEQYF
14 | - | TRBJ2-2 | TRBV11-2 | - | TGTGCCAGCAGTCCTTTGAGGGGCACCGGGGAGCTGTTTTTT | CASSPLRGTGELFF
15 | - | TRBJ2-1 | TRBV7-3 | TRBD1 | TGTGCCAGCAGTCGCGACAGGGGGTCCTACAATGAGCAGTTCTTC | CASSRDRGSYNEQFF